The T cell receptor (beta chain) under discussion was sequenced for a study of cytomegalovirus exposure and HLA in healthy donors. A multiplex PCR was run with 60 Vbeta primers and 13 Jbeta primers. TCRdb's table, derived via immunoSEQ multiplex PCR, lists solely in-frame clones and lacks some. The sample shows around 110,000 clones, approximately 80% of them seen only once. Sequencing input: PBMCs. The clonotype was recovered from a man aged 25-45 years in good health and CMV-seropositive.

The DNA for the CDR3 is TGCGCCAGCAGCTTGGACGTGGGGACAGGGGTGTCACCCCTCCACTTT. Translated, it gives CASSLDVGTGVSPLHF. The V call is TRBV5-1, the J call TRBJ1-6, with 10 bases matching TRBD1. Unmatched junction bases numbered 7, after V lost 0 bases and J lost 10 bases. This CDR3 region has 16 residues. Germline V CDR1 and CDR2: SGHRS, YFSETQ.